The following is a TCR beta chain sequence with its context. This sample is drawn from a study of T cells expressing NK-cell markers. Across the whole study: Serological testing identified seven of the eight sequenced donors as HCMV-seropositive and one as seronegative.

Germline V gene data show CDR1 as SNHLY and CDR2 as FYNNEI. The length of the CDR3 is 19 residues. TCRdb reprocessed the 5' RACE reads, with one entry per CDR3 protein and no DNA. The data include around 110,000 distinct CDR3 sequences; the top ten clones carry approximately 17%. This rearrangement joins TRBV2 to TRBJ2-3; TCRdb's D call of TRBD2 is untestable without DNA. The origin of this receptor is a woman aged 18-69 years in good health. Sequenced input: blood T cells: a sorted CD56 or NKG2C T cell subset, CD4+ or CD8+ T cells, or bulk PBMC T cells (not recorded which). The CDR3 loop reads CASSEITSGGHSRTDTQYF.